The 30 T cell receptor beta chains given below trace back to one sample, sequenced in a study of T cell repertoires in cytomegalovirus infection. TCRdb processed the reads anew with MiXCR; each CDR3 protein has one entry. The sample gives about 310,000 distinct CDR3 sequences, 17% of which show up once; approximately 12% is in the top ten. Input material: PBMCs. These receptors came from a human donor in good health (CMV status not recorded). Some clones in this sample may be carry-over from other donors' samples.

The chain recombines TRBV7-9 with TRBJ1-2; TRBD1 agrees at 7 bases. V gave up 5 bases and J gave up 2 bases; unmatched junction bases: 8. The CDR3 totals 15 residues. The germline gives CDR1 SEHNR, CDR2 FQNEAQ (reference sequence). CDR3 bases: TGTGCCAGCAGCCCTCCCGACAGGGACAACTATGGCTACACCTTC. Encoded protein: CASSPPDRDNYGYTF.

The CDR3 nucleotides read TGCAGTGCTATCGGGCAGCGGGACAGGGCCACAGATACGCAGTATTTT. The encoded protein is CSAIGQRDRATDTQYF. This chain connects TRBV20-1 to TRBJ2-3, with TRBD1 matching over 9 bases. V lost 4 bases to trimming and J lost 2 bases; unmatched junction nucleotides: 10. The CDR3 extends over 16 amino acids. Per germline, CDR1 DFQATT and CDR2 SNEGSKA (reference sequence).

Worth noting for this clonotype: Being one base from a much bigger clone, this may be a read error. The CDR3 DNA sequence: TGTGCCAGCAGCTTCGGGACAGGGGTGGAGACCCAGAACTTC. Its protein is CASSFGTGVETQNF. The chain joins TRBV11-2 to TRBJ2-5, with 10 bases that match TRBD1. Germline V gives CDR1 SGHAT, CDR2 FQNNGV. The CDR3 runs 14 residues.

A few counts support this clonotype. J is TRBJ2-3 and V is TRBV19; the D gene could be TRBD1 or TRBD2 (6 bases each). CDR3 size: 16 residues. Trimming shortened V by 3 bases and J by 0 bases, and 13 bases separated the two germline ends. Germline V gives CDR1 LNHDA, CDR2 SQIVND (reference sequence). The CDR3 reads CASSIRGGRSTDTQYF. As DNA, the CDR3 is TGTGCCAGTAGTATTCGAGGGGGGCGAAGCACAGATACGCAGTATTTT.

The V gene is TRBV6-5, the J gene TRBJ1-2; D not certain. The CDR3 is 18 amino acids. Germline CDR1 is MNHEY and CDR2 is SVGAGI. With 0 bases removed from V and 3 bases from J, the gap between germline ends came to 20 bases. CDR3 sequence reads: CASSYSRFGVAGDYGYTF. The CDR3 nucleotides are TGTGCCAGCAGTTACTCGAGGTTCGGCGTTGCCGGCGACTATGGCTACACCTTC.

The chain is built from TRBV11-3 and TRBJ2-2; 7 bases are shared with TRBD2. The junction had 9 bases not matched to a gene; V was cut back by 5 bases and J by 6 bases. The germline V gene has CDR1 SGHNT and CDR2 YENEEA. This CDR3 spans 15 amino acids. The CDR3 DNA reads as TGTGCCAGCAGCCGGCGGGGGACGGAACCCGGGGAGCTGTTTTTT. Amino acids: CASSRRGTEPGELFF.

This clonotype has only a few counts. The chain recombines TRBV7-9 with TRBJ2-7, with 7 bases matching TRBD2. The germline CDR1 and CDR2 sequences are SEHNR and FQNEAQ (reference sequence). Unmatched junction bases numbered 5, after V lost 8 bases and J lost 4 bases. There are 12 residues in the CDR3. CDR3 region: CASARGGYEQYF. The CDR3 bases are TGTGCCAGCGCCCGGGGAGGGTACGAGCAGTACTTC. Full variable domain (remainder filled in from reference TRBV7-9 and TRBJ2-7): DTGVSQNPRHKITKRGQNVTFRCDPISEHNRLYWYRQTLGQGPEFLTYFQNEAQLEKSRLLSDRFSAERPKGSFSTLEIQRTEQGDSAMYLCASARGGYEQYFGPGTRLTVT.

In its sample, this clonotype was seen a few times. This rearrangement joins TRBV11-2 to TRBJ2-7; D is tentatively TRBD1 or TRBD2 (5 bases each). The germline gives CDR1 SGHAT, CDR2 FQNNGV. The CDR3 has 15 residues. The V end was cut by 1 base, the J end by 3 bases, with 13 bases between. CDR3 region: CASSLGAGSFYEQYF. The CDR3 DNA reads as TGTGCCAGCAGCTTAGGAGCAGGGAGTTTCTACGAGCAGTACTTC.

This clonotype came up many times. The rearrangement links TRBV4-1 to TRBJ2-5; TRBD2 matches 7 bases. V gave up 3 bases and J gave up 2 bases; unmatched junction bases: 9. The CDR3 consists of 16 residues. CDR1 is MGHRA and CDR2 is YSYEKL in the germline V gene. Written as DNA, the CDR3 is TGCGCCAGCAGCCAGACGACAAGCGGGACTCAAGAGACCCAGTACTTC. Translated: CASSQTTSGTQETQYF.

This clonotype was recorded many times. The chain employs TRBV7-9 and TRBJ2-3; TRBD2 aligns across 8 bases. The length of the CDR3 is 15 residues. Trimming cost V 7 bases and J 0 bases; bases outside gene matches: 6. Germline CDR1 is SEHNR and CDR2 is FQNEAQ (reference sequence). The CDR3 DNA sequence: TGTGCCAGCACCTCCGGGGGGGCGAGCACAGATACGCAGTATTTT. Translating gives CASTSGGASTDTQYF.

V usage is TRBV20-1 and J usage is TRBJ1-1; D is unclear. The CDR3 has 14 amino acids. The V end was cut by 6 bases, the J end by 3 bases, with 17 bases between. Per germline, CDR1 DFQATT and CDR2 SNEGSKA (reference sequence). The CDR3: CSAAGRYRDTEAFF. Written as DNA, the CDR3 is TGCAGTGCCGCCGGCAGGTATCGGGACACTGAAGCTTTCTTT.

A word on this clonotype: A read error may explain this, as a much larger clone is one base away. The chain carries TRBV7-6 and TRBJ1-2; no reliable D call. CDR1 is SGHVS, CDR2 FNYEAQ, per germline. The CDR3 consists of 13 residues. In nucleotides, the CDR3 is TGTGCCAGCAGCTTGGAGAGGTCCTATGGCTGCACCTTC. Its protein is CASSLERSYGCTF.

The sample holds many counts of this clonotype. V and J are TRBV7-9 and TRBJ1-2, with D perhaps TRBD1 (6 bases). Germline CDR1 and CDR2: SEHNR and FQNEAQ (reference sequence). The V end was cut by 5 bases, the J end by 4 bases, with 17 bases between. The CDR3 consists of 15 residues. For the CDR3, the DNA is TGTGCCAGCAGCGGATCTTCAGGGGCTAGCTATGGCTACACCTTC. This translates into CASSGSSGASYGYTF.

The table lists this clonotype with a few counts. The J gene is TRBJ1-6, the V gene TRBV19, with 7 bases identical to TRBD1. Trimming took 4 bases from V and 7 from J; bases not matched to a gene: 4. From germline, CDR1 is LNHDA and CDR2 SQIVND (reference sequence). The CDR3 has 14 residues. The CDR3 DNA reads as TGTGCCAGTAGTACCGGACAGGAGAATTCACCCCTCCACTTT. This codes for CASSTGQENSPLHF.

This clonotype was found a few times. This sequence joins TRBV2 and TRBJ2-5, with 7 bases lining up with TRBD2. Germline V gives CDR1 SNHLY, CDR2 FYNNEI. This CDR3 spans 13 amino acids. The V and J ends lost 8 bases and 5 bases, in that order; junction bases with no gene match: 8. CDR3 region: CASGKGEGETQYF. DNA for the CDR3: TGTGCCAGCGGTAAAGGGGAGGGTGAGACCCAGTACTTC.

This clonotype was found many times. The chain couples TRBV7-6 to TRBJ2-3; D may be TRBD2 (5 bases). This CDR3 spans 14 amino acids. V lost 5 bases to trimming and J lost 6 bases, with 15 bases between them. Germline V gives CDR1 SGHVS, CDR2 FNYEAQ. The CDR3 nucleotides are TGTGCCAGCAGCGCGCGCGGGCCGGGGGATACGCAGTATTTT. This encodes CASSARGPGDTQYF.

The rearrangement joins TRBV5-5 to TRBJ1-4; tentatively, D is TRBD1 (6 bases). The CDR3 consists of 13 residues. CDR1 and CDR2 from the germline V gene are SGHKS and YYEKEE (reference sequence). V dropped 4 bases and J dropped 8 bases, with 12 bases sitting between them. CDR3 bases: TGTGCCAGCAGCAGCCTCGGGGGCGAAAAACTGTTTTTT. It is translated as CASSSLGGEKLFF.

The rearrangement joins TRBV20-1 to TRBJ1-5; 9 bases agree with TRBD1. CDR1 and CDR2 (germline): DFQATT, SNEGSKA (reference sequence). The CDR3 has 14 amino acids. V was clipped by 6 bases and J by 7 bases; unmatched bases: 10. CDR3 sequence: CSATRTGAFQPQHF. In nucleotides, the CDR3 is TGCAGTGCGACTCGGACAGGGGCATTCCAGCCCCAGCATTTT.

This clonotype was detected many times. The rearrangement uses TRBV7-9 and TRBJ2-7; D not certain. The V and J ends lost 1 base and 2 bases respectively, with 21 bases between them. CDR1 is SEHNR, CDR2 FQNEAQ, per germline (reference sequence). The CDR3 covers 18 residues. CDR3 nucleotides: TGTGCCAGCAGCTTAGGTACGTCGGCTAGGTTCGTACCCTACGAGCAGTACTTC. Translated: CASSLGTSARFVPYEQYF.

This clonotype occurred many times. The V call is TRBV7-2, the J call TRBJ2-7; D is perhaps TRBD2 (5 bases). There are 15 residues in the CDR3. V lost 3 bases to trimming and J lost 7 bases, with 19 bases between them. The germline V gene has CDR1 SGHTA and CDR2 FQGNSA. CDR3 residues: CASSLDSNSRGEQYF. Written as DNA, the CDR3 is TGTGCCAGCAGCTTGGATTCCAACTCCCGAGGGGAGCAGTACTTC.

This clonotype was seen more than once but under ten times. The CDR3, as DNA: TGCGCCAGCAGCTTGTTTTTAGGGAGCACCGGGGAGCTGTTTTTT. Translated: CASSLFLGSTGELFF. The rearrangement links TRBV5-1 to TRBJ2-2, with D possibly being TRBD2 (5 bases). Trimming removed 1 base from V and 4 bases from J, with 11 bases in between. Germline V gene data show CDR1 as SGHRS and CDR2 as YFSETQ. The CDR3 spans 15 residues.

The chain carries TRBV28 and TRBJ2-5; no definite D call. Trimming stripped 1 base from V and 7 bases from J, with 10 bases between. Germline V gene sequence: CDR1 MDHEN, CDR2 SYDVKM. This CDR3 spans 13 amino acids. This CDR3 reads CASSLSAPGTQYF. The CDR3 DNA follows: TGTGCCAGCAGTTTATCCGCTCCGGGGACCCAGTACTTC.

To note about this clonotype: This may be a read error: a much more frequent sequence differs by one nucleotide. The V call is TRBV20-1, the J call TRBJ2-5, with 16 bases matching TRBD2. Germline CDR1 and CDR2: DFQATT and SNEGSKA (reference sequence). The CDR3 sequence is 17 residues long. Losses at the gene ends were 8 bases for V and 1 base for J; bases not matched to a gene: 10. CDR3 sequence: CSTKTGLAGGPQETQYF. In DNA, the CDR3 is TGCAGTACAAAAACGGGACTAGCGGGGGGGCCCCAAGAGACCCAGTACTTC.

Only a few counts were recorded for this clonotype. This chain joins TRBV7-2 and TRBJ2-1; the D gene is possibly TRBD2 (6 bases). There are 19 residues in the CDR3. Germline CDR1 reads SGHTA; CDR2 reads FQGNSA. Trimming removed 0 bases from V and 0 bases from J, with 18 bases in between. As DNA, the CDR3 is TGTGCCAGCAGCTTAGCACCAGTCGGGAGCCCAAGCTCCTACAATGAGCAGTTCTTC. This gives the protein CASSLAPVGSPSSYNEQFF.

This clonotype was seen ten or more times. This chain connects TRBV7-6 to TRBJ1-5; D is possibly TRBD1 (6 bases). The CDR3 extends over 15 amino acids. CDR1 SGHVS and CDR2 FNYEAQ come from the germline V gene. Trimming took off 1 base at V and 7 bases at J, with 14 bases between the two ends. CDR3 loop: CASSLGVGGWQPQHF. For the CDR3, the DNA is TGTGCCAGCAGCTTAGGCGTTGGGGGCTGGCAGCCCCAGCATTTT.

The rearrangement links TRBV20-1 to TRBJ2-7, with a tentative D call TRBD1 (5 bases). V gave up 0 bases and J gave up 6 bases, with 15 bases separating them. This CDR3 comprises 14 residues. Germline V CDR1 and CDR2: DFQATT, SNEGSKA (reference sequence). DNA of the CDR3: TGCAGTGCTAGAGATGGAGTGGGGCACGGCGAGCAGTACTTC. It encodes CSARDGVGHGEQYF.

The chain links TRBV7-9 to TRBJ2-7; D possibly corresponds to TRBD1 (5 bases). The CDR3 consists of 14 residues. V lost 4 bases and J 3 bases, leaving 13 bases between the germline ends. Germline CDR1 reads SEHNR; CDR2 reads FQNEAQ (reference sequence). The CDR3 here is CASSSETDNYEQYF. Written as DNA, the CDR3 is TGTGCCAGCAGCTCGGAGACGGACAACTACGAGCAGTACTTC.

J is TRBJ2-5 and V is TRBV7-9; D possibly corresponds to TRBD1 (6 bases). V lost 3 bases to trimming and J lost 2 bases, with 22 bases between them. The CDR3 runs 18 residues. Germline loops: CDR1 SEHNR, CDR2 FQNEAQ (reference sequence). The DNA for the CDR3 is TGTGCCAGCAGCTTCCGTAGGGGGTCGCCCAAAACTCAAGAGACCCAGTACTTC. It translates to CASSFRRGSPKTQETQYF. Drawing the rest from reference TRBV7-9 and TRBJ2-5, the complete variable domain is DTGVSQNPRHKITKRGQNVTFRCDPISEHNRLYWYRQTLGQGPEFLTYFQNEAQLEKSRLLSDRFSAERPKGSFSTLEIQRTEQGDSAMYLCASSFRRGSPKTQETQYFGPGTRLLVL.

In this sample, this clonotype turned up many times. The V and J genes are TRBV12-3 or TRBV12-4 and TRBJ1-2; the match to TRBD1 covers 10 bases. The V gene end was trimmed by 6 bases and the J gene end by 3 bases; junction bases not matched to a gene: 7. CDR3 length: 15 residues. For the CDR3, the DNA is TGTGCCAGCAGGGACAGGGGGGGTGGAGACTATGGCTACACCTTC. The encoded protein is CASRDRGGGDYGYTF.

This clonotype was seen many times. The chain recombines TRBV28 with TRBJ1-5, with a possible D match to TRBD1 (5 bases). CDR1 MDHEN and CDR2 SYDVKM come from the germline V gene. CDR3 length equals 16 residues. Trimming took off 6 bases at V and 1 base at J, with 16 bases between the two ends. Written as DNA, the CDR3 is TGTGCCAGCAGCCCATCGGGCAGGGACAGCAATCAGCCCCAGCATTTT. Amino acid sequence: CASSPSGRDSNQPQHF.